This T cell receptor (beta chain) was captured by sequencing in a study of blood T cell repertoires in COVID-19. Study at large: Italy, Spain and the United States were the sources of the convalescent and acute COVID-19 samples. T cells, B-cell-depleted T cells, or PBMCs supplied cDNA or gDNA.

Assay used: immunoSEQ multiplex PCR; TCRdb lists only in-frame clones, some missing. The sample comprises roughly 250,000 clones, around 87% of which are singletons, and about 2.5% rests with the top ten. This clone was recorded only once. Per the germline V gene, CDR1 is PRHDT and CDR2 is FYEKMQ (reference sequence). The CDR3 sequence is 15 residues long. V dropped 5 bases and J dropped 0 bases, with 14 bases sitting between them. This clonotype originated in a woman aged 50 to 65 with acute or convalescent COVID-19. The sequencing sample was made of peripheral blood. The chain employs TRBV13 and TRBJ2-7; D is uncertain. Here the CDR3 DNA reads TGTGCCAGCAGCCGGTCGTACAGAGACTCCTACGAGCAGTACTTC. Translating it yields CASSRSYRDSYEQYF.